Below, 9 T cell receptor beta chains from the same sample are listed, as sequenced in a study of blood T cell repertoires in COVID-19. Measured with immunoSEQ multiplex PCR; TCRdb has only the in-frame clones, and not every one. Of 350,000 to 400,000 clones in the sample, approximately 92% were seen once. The sample taken for sequencing was PBMCs or T cells enriched from blood (not recorded which). The origin of the receptors is a man aged 18 to 30 who had recovered from COVID-19.

The J gene is TRBJ2-3, the V gene TRBV6-4; D is ambiguous. Germline CDR1 is MRHNA and CDR2 is SNTAGT. The CDR3 runs 12 residues. Deletions cut 4 bases from V and 2 bases from J, with 4 bases between. The chain's CDR3 is CASSALTDTQYF. CDR3 nucleotides: TGTGCCAGCAGTGCACTCACAGATACGCAGTATTTT.

This rearrangement joins TRBV19 to TRBJ1-1, with D possibly TRBD1 on 6 matching bases. The V and J ends lost 5 bases and 3 bases respectively, with 13 bases between them. The CDR3 runs 14 residues. Germline-derived CDR1 and CDR2 are LNHDA and SQIVND (reference sequence). CDR3 loop: CASSSTGHHTEAFF. The CDR3, as DNA: TGTGCCAGTAGTTCGACAGGCCACCACACTGAAGCTTTCTTT.

CDR3 nucleotide sequence: TGTGCCAGCAGTTTACCCGCGGGGGGGGCGGTCACTGAAGCTTTCTTT. Amino acids: CASSLPAGGAVTEAFF. This chain connects TRBV28 to TRBJ1-1; D might be TRBD1 (6 bases). CDR1 is MDHEN and CDR2 is SYDVKM in the germline V gene. The CDR3 is made up of 16 amino acids. The ends were cut back, 2 bases at V and 4 bases at J, with 17 bases in the middle.

The chain couples TRBV29-1 to TRBJ2-3, with a weak D call TRBD1 (7 bases). With 2 bases removed from V and 6 bases from J, the gap between germline ends came to 18 bases. CDR1 is SQVTM, CDR2 ANQGSEA, per germline. This CDR3 region has 15 residues. CDR3 region: CSVESGQGVEDTQYF. CDR3 nucleotides: TGCAGCGTTGAAAGCGGGCAGGGGGTAGAGGATACGCAGTATTTT.

Comment on this clone: Other DNA variants within this sample encode the same CDR3. This rearrangement joins TRBV12-3 or TRBV12-4 to TRBJ2-7; D is unclear. The CDR3 runs 13 residues. V lost 3 bases and J lost 3, with 9 bases in between. The CDR3 DNA reads TGTGCCAGCAGTTTGGCAGGTAGCTACGAGCAGTACTTC. The encoded protein is CASSLAGSYEQYF.

This chain links TRBV2 with TRBJ2-5, with 10 bases lining up with TRBD2. The germline V gene has CDR1 SNHLY and CDR2 FYNNEI. This CDR3 region has 14 residues. V was clipped by 4 bases and J by 5 bases; unmatched bases: 4. Here the CDR3 DNA reads TGTGCCAGCAGTGCGGGACTAGCGACGGAGACCCAGTACTTC. Translation gives CASSAGLATETQYF.

In this sample, this clone turned up once. The rearrangement links TRBV5-4 to TRBJ2-5; 10 bases map to TRBD2. Germline values: CDR1 SGHNT, CDR2 YYREEE (reference sequence). The ends lost 1 base at V and 5 bases at J; junction bases unmatched: 5. The CDR3 runs 15 residues. The CDR3 DNA reads TGTGCCAGCAGCTTGTCGCTAGCGGGAGCGGAGACCCAGTACTTC. This sequence encodes CASSLSLAGAETQYF.

J is TRBJ2-2 and V is TRBV5-1; no firm D call. CDR1 is SGHRS, CDR2 YFSETQ, per germline. CDR3 length: 14 residues. Trimming shortened V by 0 bases and J by 5 bases, and 8 bases separated the two germline ends. The CDR3 DNA reads TGCGCCAGCAGCTTGGAGACACATACCGGGGAGCTGTTTTTT. Amino acid sequence: CASSLETHTGELFF.

The CDR3: CASSVDADRITEAFF. The CDR3 region has the DNA TGTGCCAGCAGCGTAGACGCCGACAGAATCACTGAAGCTTTCTTT. The chain links TRBV9 to TRBJ1-1; D perhaps matches TRBD1 (5 bases). Trimming pared 0 bases from V and 4 bases from J, leaving 13 bases between. There are 15 residues in the CDR3. Germline CDR1 is SGDLS and CDR2 is YYNGEE.